The T cell receptor beta chain described here comes from a study of tumor and adjacent non-tumor tissue in lung cancer (dated by TCRdb to the late 2010s). With regard to the full study: Of the cohort, 11 to 12 patients had adenocarcinoma, 2 had squamous cell carcinoma and 1 had small cell lung cancer. The approximately 15 enrolled patients, of whom approximately ten were men and 5 were women, were aged about 30 to 80 years and were diagnosed with TNM stage I to III disease. In total, sequencing yielded 95 million to 150 million productive TCRbeta reads, which works out to an average of around 4.2 million reads per sample. Using bulk TCRbeta repertoires from roughly 14 lung cancer patients, the study set lung tumor tissue side by side with matched distant non-tumor lung tissue. TCRbeta CDR3 sequencing was performed on a few dozen paired specimens, with one tumor sample and one normal lung sample collected per patient.

RNA was isolated from bulk unsorted tissue, and RNA quality was assessed with a NanoDrop ND-1000 and an Agilent 2100. Donors were newly diagnosed lung cancer patients admitted for thoracic surgery in China between August and November 2014, without prior chemotherapy. The study excluded patients who had received radiotherapy or chemotherapy before or who had another cancer at the same time. Pieces of surgical tissue measuring about 1-2 cm3 were kept in RNAlater solution and stored at -80 degrees C until use. A single count supports this clonotype. The antigen it binds to is not known. One junction end does not reproduce the germline sequence, and a read error may be involved. Findings and caveats that apply to the study as a whole: Neither the sequencing platform nor unique molecular identifiers are mentioned in the methods. In normal lung, the top 100 clones accounted for a significantly larger cumulative share of the repertoire than in tumor tissue. TCR diversity was significantly higher in younger patients, and greater tumor TCR diversity was associated with shorter overall survival and shorter disease-free survival. Because peripheral blood was not sequenced, blood TCRbeta repertoires in the lung cancer patients of the study were not examined. Significantly higher TCR diversity (inverse Simpson) was observed in tumor tissue than in normal lung tissue (around 450 vs 150, P = 0.0075, Mann-Whitney U test). With only around 15 patients in the cohort, the authors noted that larger samples and more detailed clinical data are needed.

The germline V gene encodes CDR1 SQVTM and CDR2 ANQGSEA. The CDR3 starts with the cysteine, ends with the phenylalanine, and has 13 residues. Only the CDR3 part of the read is kept: 39 bases, read in frame from the first base. The protocol used for the library was multiplex PCR. The sequencing machine was an Illumina HiSeq 2500. Following protocols modified from ARM-PCR, the researchers constructed TCRbeta libraries through three rounds of nested PCR with primers (Table S4). Before sequencing, PCR products of 200-500 bp were cut from the gel and purified using the QIAquick gel extraction kit. In the source study's methods: Trimmomatic was used to clean the reads, FLASH merged the cleaned reads into complete CDR3 sequences, and MiTCR assigned the sequences to V(D)J germline segments. Clonal diversity was calculated as the inverse Simpson's index using VDJtools. A read counted as productive if the sequence was in-frame and lacked a premature stop codon. Using fastp trimming at Q25 and MiXCR clonotype assembly, TCRdb reanalyzed the public sequencing data and kept in-frame beta chains. One record per CDR3 amino acid sequence lists the most common genes and DNA. TCRdb assigned the V and J calls; the authors' analysis was not used. The sample records 65,000 to 90,000 distinct CDR3 sequences, approximately 79% of which are singletons. The ten biggest clones cover 10% to 15% of the sample.

This TCR was recovered from a woman in her forties or fifties with non-small cell lung cancer. The chain joins TRBV29-1 to TRBJ1-4, with TRBD1 perhaps the D gene, on 5 matching bases. The sample taken for sequencing was lung tumor tissue. The CDR3 region has the sequence CRVEATGKEKLFF. The DNA reads TGCAGAGTTGAAGCCACAGGAAAAGAAAAACTGTTTTTT.